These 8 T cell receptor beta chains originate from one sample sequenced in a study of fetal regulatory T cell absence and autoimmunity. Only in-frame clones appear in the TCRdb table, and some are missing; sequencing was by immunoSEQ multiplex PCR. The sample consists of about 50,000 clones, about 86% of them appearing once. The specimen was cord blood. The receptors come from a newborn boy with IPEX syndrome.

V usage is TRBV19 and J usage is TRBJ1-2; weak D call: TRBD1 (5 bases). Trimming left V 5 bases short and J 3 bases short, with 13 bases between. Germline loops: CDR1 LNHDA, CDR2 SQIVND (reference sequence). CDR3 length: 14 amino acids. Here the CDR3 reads CASSPNSGHYGYTF. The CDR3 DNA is TGTGCCAGTAGTCCCAATTCGGGACACTATGGCTACACCTTC.

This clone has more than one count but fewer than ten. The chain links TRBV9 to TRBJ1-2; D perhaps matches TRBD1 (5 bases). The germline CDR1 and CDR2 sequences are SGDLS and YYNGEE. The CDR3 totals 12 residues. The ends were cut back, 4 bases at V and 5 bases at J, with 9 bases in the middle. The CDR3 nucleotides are TGTGCCAGCAGCCCTGGGGGATATGGCTACACCTTC. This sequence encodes CASSPGGYGYTF. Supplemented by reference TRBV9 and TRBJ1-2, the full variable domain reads DSGVTQTPKHLITATGQRVTLRCSPRSGDLSVYWYQQSLDQGLQFLIQYYNGEERAKGNILERFSAQQFPDLHSELNLSSLELGDSALYFCASSPGGYGYTFGSGTRLTVV.

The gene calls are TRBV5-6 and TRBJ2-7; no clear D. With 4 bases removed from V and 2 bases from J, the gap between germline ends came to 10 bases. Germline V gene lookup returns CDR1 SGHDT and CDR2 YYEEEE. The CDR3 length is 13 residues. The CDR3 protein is CASSPDGTYEQYF. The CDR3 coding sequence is TGTGCCAGCAGCCCGGACGGCACCTACGAGCAGTACTTC. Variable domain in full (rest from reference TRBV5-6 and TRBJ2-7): DAGVTQSPTHLIKTRGQQVTLRCSPKSGHDTVSWYQQALGQGPQFIFQYYEEEERQRGNFPDRFSGHQFPNYSSELNVNALLLGDSALYLCASSPDGTYEQYFGPGTRLTVT.

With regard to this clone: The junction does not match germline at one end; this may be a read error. CDR3 region: CASSLVLSPLFF. In nucleotides, the CDR3 is TGTGCCAGCAGCTTAGTTCTGTCCCCCCTCTTCTTC. This chain uses TRBV11-2 with TRBJ2-7, with D unresolved. The length of the CDR3 is 12 residues. Germline CDR1 SGHAT, CDR2 FQNNGV.

This CDR3 reads CASSSPSGLSRYEQYF. DNA for the CDR3: TGTGCCAGCAGCTCTCCCTCGGGACTGTCCCGCTACGAGCAGTACTTC. The rearrangement links TRBV7-2 to TRBJ2-7, with D maybe TRBD2 (6 bases). The CDR3 spans 16 residues. Deletions cut 4 bases from V and 3 bases from J, with 19 bases between. Per germline, CDR1 SGHTA and CDR2 FQGNSA.

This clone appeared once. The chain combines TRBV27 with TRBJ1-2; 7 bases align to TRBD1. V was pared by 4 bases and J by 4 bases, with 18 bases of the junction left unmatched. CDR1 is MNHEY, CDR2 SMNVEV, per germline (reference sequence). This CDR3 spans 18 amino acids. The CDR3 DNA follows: TGTGCCAGCAGTTCGAGCCGGGACAGCCAATTACCCGCCTATGGCTACACCTTC. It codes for CASSSSRDSQLPAYGYTF.

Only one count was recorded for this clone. The CDR3 sequence: CASSNFGTGPPPSGELFF. The CDR3 coding sequence is TGTGCCAGCTCCAATTTCGGGACAGGGCCCCCGCCCTCCGGGGAGCTGTTTTTT. The chain couples TRBV9 to TRBJ2-2; TRBD1 matches at 9 bases. The ends lost 7 bases at V and 6 bases at J; junction bases unmatched: 19. The CDR3 spans 18 residues. CDR1 SGDLS and CDR2 YYNGEE come from the germline V gene.

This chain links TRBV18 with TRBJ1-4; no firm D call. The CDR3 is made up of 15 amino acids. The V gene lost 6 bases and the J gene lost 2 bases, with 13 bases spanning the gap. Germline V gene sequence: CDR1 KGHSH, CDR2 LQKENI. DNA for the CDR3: TGTGCCAGCTCGCTTACGGGAGGGACTAATGAAAAACTGTTTTTT. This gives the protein CASSLTGGTNEKLFF.